Below, one T cell receptor (beta chain) is given with its context. Its antigen is undetermined. The data were taken from a study of shared clonotypes between healthy human individuals. Study in general: Samples came from two female and three male donors aged 18 to 49. The study, taken as a whole, reports: Estimated clonotype richness was generally higher in naive than memory subsets.

In germline, CDR1 is WNHNN, CDR2 SYGVQD (reference sequence). The CDR3 extends over 13 amino acids. V shed 6 bases and J shed 1 base, with 9 bases lying between them. Positively selected for CCR7, the CD45RO-negative cells used as naive CD8 cells excluded terminally differentiated effector memory CD45RA+ cells. Sorted-subset replicate PCR reactions contained around 220 ng DNA, corresponding to tens of thousands of T cell genomes. Profiling relied on immunoSEQ multiplex PCR, and the TCRdb table lists in-frame clones only, not all of them. The sample includes fewer than 850,000 clones, around 96% of them seen just once.

This receptor was identified in a man aged 25 to 40 in good health. The chain couples TRBV10-1 to TRBJ1-1, with D uncertain. The source material was naive CD8+ T cells sorted from blood. CDR3: CASRAGQNTEAFF. CDR3 DNA sequence: TGCGCCAGCAGAGCTGGCCAGAACACTGAAGCTTTCTTT.